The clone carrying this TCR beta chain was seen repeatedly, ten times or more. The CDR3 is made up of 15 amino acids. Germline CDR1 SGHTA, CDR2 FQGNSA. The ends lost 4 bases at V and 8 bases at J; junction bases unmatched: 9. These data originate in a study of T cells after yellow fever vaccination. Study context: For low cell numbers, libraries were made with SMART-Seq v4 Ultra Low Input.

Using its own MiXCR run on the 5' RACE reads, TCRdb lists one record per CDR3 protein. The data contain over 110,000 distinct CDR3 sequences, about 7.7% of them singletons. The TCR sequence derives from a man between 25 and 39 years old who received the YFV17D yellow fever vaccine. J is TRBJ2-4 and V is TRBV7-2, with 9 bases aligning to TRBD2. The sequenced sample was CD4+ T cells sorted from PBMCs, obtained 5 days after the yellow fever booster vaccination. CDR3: CASSSVAGAEYIQYF. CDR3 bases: TGTGCCAGCAGCTCCGTAGCGGGAGCGGAGTACATTCAGTACTTC. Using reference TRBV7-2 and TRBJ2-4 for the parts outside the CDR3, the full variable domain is GAGVSQSPSNKVTEKGKDVELRCDPISGHTALYWYRQSLGQGLEFLIYFQGNSAPDKSGLPSDRFSAERTGGSVSTLTIQRTQQEDSAVYLCASSSVAGAEYIQYFGAGTRLSVL.